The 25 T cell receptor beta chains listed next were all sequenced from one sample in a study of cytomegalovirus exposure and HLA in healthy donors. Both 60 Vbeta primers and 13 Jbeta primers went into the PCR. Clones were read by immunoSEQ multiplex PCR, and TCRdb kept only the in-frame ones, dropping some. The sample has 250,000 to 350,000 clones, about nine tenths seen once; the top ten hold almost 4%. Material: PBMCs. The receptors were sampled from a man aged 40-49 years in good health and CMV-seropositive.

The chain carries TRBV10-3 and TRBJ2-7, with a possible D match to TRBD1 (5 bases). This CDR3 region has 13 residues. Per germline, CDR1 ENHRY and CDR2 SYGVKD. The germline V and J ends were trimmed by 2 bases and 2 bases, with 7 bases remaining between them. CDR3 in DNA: TGTGCCATCAGTGAGGCAGGGCCCTACGAGCAGTACTTC. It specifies CAISEAGPYEQYF.

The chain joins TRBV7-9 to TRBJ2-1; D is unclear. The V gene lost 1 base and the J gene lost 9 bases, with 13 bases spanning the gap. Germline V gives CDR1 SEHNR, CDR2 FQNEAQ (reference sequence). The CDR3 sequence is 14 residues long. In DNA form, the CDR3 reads TGTGCCAGCAGCTTAGGCGCGGCCGAACGTGAGCAGTTCTTC. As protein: CASSLGAAEREQFF.

The CDR3 sequence: CASSFRTGAYNEQFF. In DNA form, the CDR3 reads TGTGCCAGCAGCTTCCGGACAGGTGCCTACAATGAGCAGTTCTTC. The chain recombines TRBV11-2 with TRBJ2-1; 7 bases line up with TRBD1. CDR3 length equals 15 residues. V gave up 3 bases and J gave up 2 bases; unmatched junction bases: 4. CDR1 and CDR2 from the germline V gene are SGHAT and FQNNGV.

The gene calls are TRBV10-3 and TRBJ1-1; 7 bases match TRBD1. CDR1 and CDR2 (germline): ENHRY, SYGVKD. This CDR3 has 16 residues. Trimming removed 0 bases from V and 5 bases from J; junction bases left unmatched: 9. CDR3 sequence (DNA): TGTGCCATCAGTGAGTCTTTAGGGGGCCCGGGTACTGAAGCTTTCTTT. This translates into CAISESLGGPGTEAFF.

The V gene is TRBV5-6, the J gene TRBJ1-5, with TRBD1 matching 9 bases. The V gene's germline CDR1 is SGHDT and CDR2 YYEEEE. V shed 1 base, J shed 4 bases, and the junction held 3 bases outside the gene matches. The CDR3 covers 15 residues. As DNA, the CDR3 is TGTGCCAGCAGCTTGACAGGGGGCGGAAATCAGCCCCAGCATTTT. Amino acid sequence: CASSLTGGGNQPQHF.

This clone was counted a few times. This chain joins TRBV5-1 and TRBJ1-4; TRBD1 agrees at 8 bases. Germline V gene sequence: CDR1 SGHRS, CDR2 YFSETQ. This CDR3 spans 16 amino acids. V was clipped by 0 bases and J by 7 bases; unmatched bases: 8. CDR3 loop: CASSLAPTGEGEKLFF. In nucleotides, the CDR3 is TGCGCCAGCAGCTTGGCCCCGACAGGGGAGGGTGAAAAACTGTTTTTT.

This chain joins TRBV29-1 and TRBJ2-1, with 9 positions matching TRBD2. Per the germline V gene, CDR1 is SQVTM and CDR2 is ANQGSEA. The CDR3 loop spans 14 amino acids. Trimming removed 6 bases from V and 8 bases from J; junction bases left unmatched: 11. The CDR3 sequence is CSVLPGTSFDEQFF. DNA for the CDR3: TGCAGCGTCCTGCCCGGGACTAGCTTCGATGAGCAGTTCTTC.

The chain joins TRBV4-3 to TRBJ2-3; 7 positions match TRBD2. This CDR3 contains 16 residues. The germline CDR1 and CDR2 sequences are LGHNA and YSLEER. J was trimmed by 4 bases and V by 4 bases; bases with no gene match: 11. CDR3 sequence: CASSRGRAGMADTQYF. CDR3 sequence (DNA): TGCGCCAGCAGCCGGGGGAGGGCAGGTATGGCAGATACGCAGTATTTT.

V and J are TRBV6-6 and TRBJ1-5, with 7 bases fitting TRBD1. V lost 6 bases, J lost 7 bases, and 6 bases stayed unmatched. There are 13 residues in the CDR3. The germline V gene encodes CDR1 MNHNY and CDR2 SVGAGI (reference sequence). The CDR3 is CASSLQGRQPQHF. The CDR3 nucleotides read TGTGCCAGCAGCCTACAGGGGCGGCAGCCCCAGCATTTT.

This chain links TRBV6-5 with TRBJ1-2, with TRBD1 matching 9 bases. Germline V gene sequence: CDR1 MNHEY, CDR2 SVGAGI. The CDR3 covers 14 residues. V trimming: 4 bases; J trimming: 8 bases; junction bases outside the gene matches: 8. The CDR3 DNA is TGTGCCAGCAGTTCAACGTTACAGGGGGCGGGCTACACCTTC. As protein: CASSSTLQGAGYTF.

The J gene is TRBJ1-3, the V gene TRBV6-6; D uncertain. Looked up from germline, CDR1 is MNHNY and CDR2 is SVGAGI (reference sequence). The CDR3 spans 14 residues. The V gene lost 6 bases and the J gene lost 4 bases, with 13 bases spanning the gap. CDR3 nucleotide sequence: TGTGCCAGCAGGACTCCGACCGACGGAAACACCATATATTTT. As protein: CASRTPTDGNTIYF.

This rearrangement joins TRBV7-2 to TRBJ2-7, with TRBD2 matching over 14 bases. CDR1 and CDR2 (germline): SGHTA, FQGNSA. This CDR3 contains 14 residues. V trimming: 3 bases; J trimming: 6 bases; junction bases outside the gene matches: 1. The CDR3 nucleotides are TGTGCCAGCAGCTTGGGACTAGCGGGAGCCGAGCAGTACTTC. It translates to CASSLGLAGAEQYF. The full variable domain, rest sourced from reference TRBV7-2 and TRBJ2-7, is GAGVSQSPSNKVTEKGKDVELRCDPISGHTALYWYRQSLGQGLEFLIYFQGNSAPDKSGLPSDRFSAERTGGSVSTLTIQRTQQEDSAVYLCASSLGLAGAEQYFGPGTRLTVT.

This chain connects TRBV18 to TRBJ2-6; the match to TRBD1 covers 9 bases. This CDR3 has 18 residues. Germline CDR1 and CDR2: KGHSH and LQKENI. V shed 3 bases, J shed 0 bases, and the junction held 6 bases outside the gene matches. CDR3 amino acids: CASSPRTGVYSGANVLTF. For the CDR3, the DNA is TGTGCCAGCTCACCGAGGACAGGGGTATACTCTGGGGCCAACGTCCTGACTTTC. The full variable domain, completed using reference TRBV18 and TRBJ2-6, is NAGVMQNPRHLVRRRGQEARLRCSPMKGHSHVYWYRQLPEEGLKFMVYLQKENIIDESGMPKERFSAEFPKEGPSILRIQQVVRGDSAAYFCASSPRTGVYSGANVLTFGAGSRLTVL.

The CDR3 spells CASSSYGGDTEAFF. CDR3 DNA: TGTGCCAGCAGTTCATACGGGGGAGACACTGAAGCTTTCTTT. V gene TRBV28 combines with J gene TRBJ1-1, with a tentative D call TRBD1 (5 bases). Trimming pared 4 bases from V and 3 bases from J, leaving 12 bases between. This CDR3 has 14 amino acids. Germline V lookup: CDR1 MDHEN, CDR2 SYDVKM. Full variable domain (remainder filled in from reference TRBV28 and TRBJ1-1): DVKVTQSSRYLVKRTGEKVFLECVQDMDHENMFWYRQDPGLGLRLIYFSYDVKMKEKGDIPEGYSVSREKKERFSLILESASTNQTSMYLCASSSYGGDTEAFFGQGTRLTVV.

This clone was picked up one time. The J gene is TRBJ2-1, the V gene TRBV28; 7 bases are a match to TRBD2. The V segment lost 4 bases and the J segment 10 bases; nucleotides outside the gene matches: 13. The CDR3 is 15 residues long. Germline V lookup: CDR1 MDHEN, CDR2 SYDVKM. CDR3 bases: TGTGCCAGCAGTTCTTTCGCGGGAGCCCCCGGGGAGCAGTTCTTC. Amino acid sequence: CASSSFAGAPGEQFF.

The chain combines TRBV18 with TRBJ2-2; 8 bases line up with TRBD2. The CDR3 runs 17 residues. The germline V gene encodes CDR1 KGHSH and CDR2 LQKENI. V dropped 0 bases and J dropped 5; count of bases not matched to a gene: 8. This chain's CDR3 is CASSPPEMREVTGELFF. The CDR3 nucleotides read TGTGCCAGCTCACCACCGGAGATGCGGGAGGTGACCGGGGAGCTGTTTTTT.

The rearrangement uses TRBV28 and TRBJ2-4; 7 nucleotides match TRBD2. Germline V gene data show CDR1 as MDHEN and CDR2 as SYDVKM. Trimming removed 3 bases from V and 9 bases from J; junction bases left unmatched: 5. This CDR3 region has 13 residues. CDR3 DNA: TGTGCCAGCAGTTTTACTAGCGTTAGCATTCAGTACTTC. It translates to CASSFTSVSIQYF.

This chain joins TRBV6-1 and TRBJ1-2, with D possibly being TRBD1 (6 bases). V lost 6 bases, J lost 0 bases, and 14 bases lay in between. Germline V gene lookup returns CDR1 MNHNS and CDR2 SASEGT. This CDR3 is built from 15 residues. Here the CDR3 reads CASSLSRGANYGYTF. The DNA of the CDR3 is TGTGCCAGCAGCCTCTCCAGGGGAGCTAACTATGGCTACACCTTC.

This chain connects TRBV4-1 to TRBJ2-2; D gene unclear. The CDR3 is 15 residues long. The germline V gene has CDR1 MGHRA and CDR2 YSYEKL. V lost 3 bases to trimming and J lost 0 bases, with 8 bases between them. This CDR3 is CASSQVRSNTGELFF. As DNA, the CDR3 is TGCGCCAGCAGCCAGGTTCGGTCGAACACCGGGGAGCTGTTTTTT.

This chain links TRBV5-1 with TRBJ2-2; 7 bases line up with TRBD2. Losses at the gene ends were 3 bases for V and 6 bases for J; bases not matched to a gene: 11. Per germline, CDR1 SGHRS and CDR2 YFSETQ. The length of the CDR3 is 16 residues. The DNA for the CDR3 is TGCGCCAGCAGCTCTAACGGGCGGCGGGGGTCCGGGGAGCTGTTTTTT. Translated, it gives CASSSNGRRGSGELFF.

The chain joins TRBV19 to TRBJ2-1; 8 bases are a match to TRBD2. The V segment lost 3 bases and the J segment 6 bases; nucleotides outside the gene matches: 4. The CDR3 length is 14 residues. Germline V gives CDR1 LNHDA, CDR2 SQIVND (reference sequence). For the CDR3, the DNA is TGTGCCAGTAGTATCGGCGGGAGGACCAATGAGCAGTTCTTC. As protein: CASSIGGRTNEQFF.

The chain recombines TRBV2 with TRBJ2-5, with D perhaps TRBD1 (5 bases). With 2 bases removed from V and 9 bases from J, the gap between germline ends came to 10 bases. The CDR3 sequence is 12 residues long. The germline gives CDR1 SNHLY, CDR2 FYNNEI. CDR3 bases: TGTGCCAGCAGTGAACAACAGGCCGCCCAGTACTTC. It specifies CASSEQQAAQYF. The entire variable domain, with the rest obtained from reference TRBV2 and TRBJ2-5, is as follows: EPEVTQTPSHQVTQMGQEVILRCVPISNHLYFYWYRQILGQKVEFLVSFYNNEISEKSEIFDDQFSVERPDGSNFTLKIRSTKLEDSAMYFCASSEQQAAQYFGPGTRLLVL.

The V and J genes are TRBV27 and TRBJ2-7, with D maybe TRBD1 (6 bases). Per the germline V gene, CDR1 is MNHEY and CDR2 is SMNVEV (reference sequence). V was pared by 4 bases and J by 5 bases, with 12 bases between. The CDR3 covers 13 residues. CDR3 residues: CASSYQQGHEQYF. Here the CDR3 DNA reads TGTGCCAGCAGTTATCAACAGGGACACGAGCAGTACTTC.

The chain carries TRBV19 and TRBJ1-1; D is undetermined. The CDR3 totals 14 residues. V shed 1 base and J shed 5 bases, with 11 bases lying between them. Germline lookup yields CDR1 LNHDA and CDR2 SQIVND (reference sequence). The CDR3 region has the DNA TGTGCCAGTAGTATAGGGGGAGGCGGAACTGAAGCTTTCTTT. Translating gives CASSIGGGGTEAFF.

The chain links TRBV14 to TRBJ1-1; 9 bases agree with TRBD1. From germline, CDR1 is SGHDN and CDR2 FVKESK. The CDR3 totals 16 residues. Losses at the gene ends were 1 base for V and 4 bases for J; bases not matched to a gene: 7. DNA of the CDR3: TGTGCCAGCAGCCAAGTGGGACAGGGCTTATTCACTGAAGCTTTCTTT. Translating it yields CASSQVGQGLFTEAFF. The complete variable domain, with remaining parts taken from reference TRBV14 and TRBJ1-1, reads EAGVTQFPSHSVIEKGQTVTLRCDPISGHDNLYWYRRVMGKEIKFLLHFVKESKQDESGMPNNRFLAERTGGTYSTLKVQPAELEDSGVYFCASSQVGQGLFTEAFFGQGTRLTVV.